This T cell receptor (beta chain) is from a study of cytomegalovirus exposure and HLA in healthy donors. Germline trimming cut 7 bases from V and 2 bases from J; bases unmatched to any gene: 3. The CDR3 runs to 12 residues. Germline CDR1 and CDR2: SGHRS and YFSETQ. Study-wide points: A later analysis by the authors found several of the most significant clusters apparently linked to common viral pathogens. CMV serostatus was the sole immune exposure data available.

Concerning this clone: No antigen is known for it.

Primers: 60 Vbeta forward and 13 Jbeta reverse. Here immunoSEQ multiplex PCR was the method, and the copy in TCRdb shows in-frame clones only, minus some. Of about 150,000 clones listed, 78% are singletons. This receptor was taken from a woman in her forties or fifties in good health and CMV-seropositive. Specimen: PBMCs. This chain connects TRBV5-1 to TRBJ2-7, with TRBD1 matching 7 bases. The CDR3 spells CASQGQPYEQYF. The CDR3, as DNA: TGCGCCAGCCAGGGACAGCCCTACGAGCAGTACTTC.